This T cell receptor beta chain came from a study of cytomegalovirus exposure and HLA in healthy donors. Study-level background: There were fewer than 130 million unique TCR beta sequences, drawn from 180 million or so T cells, in an earlier analysis.

A note on this clone: Its antigen is unidentified.

With 60 Vbeta and 13 Jbeta primers, the PCR was carried out. Clones were read by immunoSEQ multiplex PCR, and TCRdb kept only the in-frame ones, dropping some. The sample includes some 150,000 clones, about 9.2% of them seen just once. CDR3 size: 14 residues. Trimming shortened V by 2 bases and J by 4 bases, and 12 bases separated the two germline ends. Germline loops: CDR1 SGHRS, CDR2 YFSETQ. Study results and limitations: Researchers reportedly found TCR beta sequences accurately predicted most subjects' HLA-A and HLA-B alleles. Some V segments could not be told apart, so they were left out, TRBV6-2 and TRBV6-3 among them. A link between a missense DCLRE1C variant and TCR beta V- and J-gene trimming emerged from a later analysis.

Specimen: PBMCs. The chain has TRBV5-1 and TRBJ1-2; maybe TRBD1 (6 bases). This receptor was obtained from a woman between 40 and 50 years old in good health and CMV-seropositive. CDR3 residues: CASSFDRLFYGYTF. CDR3 sequence (DNA): TGCGCCAGCAGCTTTGACAGGTTGTTCTATGGCTACACCTTC.